What follows describes a single TCR beta chain. What it recognizes is unknown. The data stem from a study of cytomegalovirus exposure and HLA in healthy donors. Study observations and caveats: The availability of immune exposure information extended only to CMV serostatus. Highest at DRB1 and lowest at HLA-C, TCR association rates differed among HLA loci in a later analysis. Reportedly, diagnosis of cytomegalovirus status by the classifier showed high specificity and sensitivity. In presence/absence analyses, roughly uniform sequencing depth across donors was assumed.

Losses at the gene ends were 5 bases for V and 7 bases for J; bases not matched to a gene: 3. Germline V gene lookup returns CDR1 SGHVS and CDR2 FNYEAQ. The CDR3 consists of 13 residues. 13 Jbeta primers and 60 Vbeta primers were used for the PCR. Measured with immunoSEQ multiplex PCR; TCRdb has only the in-frame clones, and not every one. This sample has under 200,000 clones, with around 90% found just once. Input material: PBMCs. This sequence joins TRBV7-6 and TRBJ2-1, with 9 positions matching TRBD1. The sequence came from a boy under 10 years old in good health and CMV-seronegative. The CDR3 DNA reads as TGTGCCAGCAGCGGGACAGGGAGAAATGAGCAGTTCTTC. Translated: CASSGTGRNEQFF. Combining the CDR3 with reference TRBV7-6 and TRBJ2-1 gives the whole variable domain GAGVSQSPRYKVTKRGQDVALRCDPISGHVSLYWYRQALGQGPEFLTYFNYEAQQDKSGLPNDRFSAERPEGSISTLTIQRTEQRDSAMYRCASSGTGRNEQFFGPGTRLTVL.